This TCR beta chain originates from a study of blood T cell repertoires in COVID-19. The protocol was immunoSEQ multiplex PCR, while the TCRdb copy is restricted to in-frame clones and leaves out a portion. The data show approximately 110,000 clones, about 85% seen once. CDR3 length: 14 residues. Trimming left V 0 bases short and J 5 bases short, with 11 bases between. The V gene's germline CDR1 is SGHVS and CDR2 FQNEAQ. The sequencing input was peripheral blood. The source of this sequence is a middle-aged man with acute or convalescent COVID-19. This chain uses TRBV7-8 with TRBJ2-7, with D hard to call. The CDR3 bases are TGTGCCAGCAGCTTAGCGGTGAGTGGGCACGAGCAGTACTTC. This gives the protein CASSLAVSGHEQYF.